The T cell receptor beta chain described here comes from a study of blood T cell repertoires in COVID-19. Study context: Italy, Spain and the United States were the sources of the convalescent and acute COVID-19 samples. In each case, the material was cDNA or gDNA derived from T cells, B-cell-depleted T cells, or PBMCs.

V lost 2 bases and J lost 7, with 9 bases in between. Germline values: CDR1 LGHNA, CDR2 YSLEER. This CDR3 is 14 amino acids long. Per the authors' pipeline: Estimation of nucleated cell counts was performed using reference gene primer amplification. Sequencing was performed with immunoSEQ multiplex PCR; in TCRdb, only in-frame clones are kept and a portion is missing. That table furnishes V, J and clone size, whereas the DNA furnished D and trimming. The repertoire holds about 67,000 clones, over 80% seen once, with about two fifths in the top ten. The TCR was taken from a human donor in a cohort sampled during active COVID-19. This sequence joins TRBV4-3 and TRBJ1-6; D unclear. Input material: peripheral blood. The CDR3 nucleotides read TGCGCCAGCAGCCAATCCGCGCGGAATTCACCCCTCCACTTT. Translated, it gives CASSQSARNSPLHF.